The 2 T cell receptor beta chains listed next were all sequenced from one sample in a study of spatial heterogeneity in lung cancer. TCRdb reanalysed the 5' RACE reads using MiXCR and keeps one entry per CDR3 protein. Of some 12,000 distinct CDR3 sequences in the sample, approximately 6.2% were seen once. As to time point: sample taken at primary tumor resection. The study sequenced unsorted whole RNA from tumor, nontumor lung or frozen PBMC. The sample here was normal lung tissue next to the tumor, taken at surgery. Every receptor here comes from a male donor with early-stage non-small cell lung cancer.

This clonotype was observed many times. CDR3 nucleotides: TGTGCCAGCAGCCGCCAGGGACGGCCTACGGGGGGGCTGTTTTTT. As protein: CASSRQGRPTGGLFF. The V and J genes are TRBV12-3 or TRBV12-4 and TRBJ1-4, with D possibly being TRBD1 (5 bases). This CDR3 has 15 amino acids. Deletions cut 6 bases from V and 14 bases from J, with 25 bases between.

V and J are TRBV20-1 and TRBJ2-2; 10 bases agree with TRBD2. V lost 4 bases, J lost 7 bases, and 6 bases stayed unmatched. The CDR3 length is 14 residues. The V gene's germline CDR1 is DFQATT and CDR2 SNEGSKA (reference sequence). The CDR3 DNA is TGCAGTGCTAAGAGCGGGAGGGAGGTCGGGGAGCTGTTTTTT. Translated, it gives CSAKSGREVGELFF.